One and the same sample provided the 21 T cell receptor beta chains below, sequenced in a study of shared clonotypes between healthy human individuals. Assay: immunoSEQ multiplex PCR; the TCRdb copy retains only in-frame clones and omits some. The table includes just over 2,000,000 clones, approximately 95% detected once. The sequenced sample consisted of naive CD4+ T cells sorted from blood. The subset: CD45RA+ positively selected. Source of these receptors: a man between 18 and 35 years old in good health.

Remarks on this clone: The same CDR3 is also encoded by other DNA sequences in this sample. The chain links TRBV5-1 to TRBJ2-5, with unresolved D. Trimming removed 0 bases at V and 1 base at J, with 7 bases between. CDR1 is SGHRS and CDR2 is YFSETQ in the germline V gene. The CDR3 sequence is 14 residues long. The CDR3 nucleotides read TGCGCCAGCAGCTTGGAAGGCGGCCAAGAGACCCAGTACTTC. As protein: CASSLEGGQETQYF.

The chain couples TRBV4-2 to TRBJ2-1; no clear D. The CDR3 has 12 residues. V lost 1 base, J lost 6 bases, and 4 bases lay in between. CDR1 and CDR2 from the germline V gene are LGHNA and YNFKEQ. This CDR3 reads CASSQVFNEQFF. CDR3 in DNA: TGTGCCAGCAGCCAAGTTTTCAATGAGCAGTTCTTC.

The chain has TRBV5-5 and TRBJ1-6, with 11 bases lining up with TRBD1. The germline V gene has CDR1 SGHKS and CDR2 YYEKEE (reference sequence). This CDR3 has 14 residues. The V gene end was trimmed by 4 bases and the J gene end by 9 bases; junction bases not matched to a gene: 3. CDR3: CASSVGTGGSPLHF. DNA of the CDR3: TGTGCCAGCAGCGTGGGGACAGGGGGTTCACCCCTCCACTTT.

The genes are TRBV27 and TRBJ2-2; the D is unclear. V shed 7 bases and J shed 1 base, with 13 bases lying between them. In germline, CDR1 is MNHEY, CDR2 SMNVEV (reference sequence). The CDR3 sequence is 15 residues long. The CDR3 sequence: CASNYHEKNTGELFF. CDR3 DNA sequence: TGTGCCAGCAACTACCACGAGAAGAACACCGGGGAGCTGTTTTTT.

The V gene is TRBV27, the J gene TRBJ2-7; weak D call: TRBD1 (5 bases). Germline CDR1 reads MNHEY; CDR2 reads SMNVEV (reference sequence). The V end was cut by 4 bases, the J end by 2 bases, with 9 bases between. The length of the CDR3 is 13 residues. The CDR3: CASSYQGAYEQYF. CDR3 nucleotide sequence: TGTGCCAGCAGTTATCAGGGTGCCTACGAGCAGTACTTC.

The chain joins TRBV18 to TRBJ1-5; no definite D call. CDR3 length: 17 residues. Germline V gene lookup returns CDR1 KGHSH and CDR2 LQKENI. V was cut by 2 bases and J by 2 bases, with 16 bases left in between. CDR3 DNA sequence: TGTGCCAGCTCACCAATAGTTGGGGAGCGGGGCAATCAGCCCCAGCATTTT. This gives the protein CASSPIVGERGNQPQHF. The full variable domain, in which reference TRBV18 and TRBJ1-5 provide the parts outside the CDR3, is NAGVMQNPRHLVRRRGQEARLRCSPMKGHSHVYWYRQLPEEGLKFMVYLQKENIIDESGMPKERFSAEFPKEGPSILRIQQVVRGDSAAYFCASSPIVGERGNQPQHFGDGTRLSIL.

The V call is TRBV4-1, the J call TRBJ2-5, with 7 bases that match TRBD1. This CDR3 spans 18 amino acids. V dropped 2 bases and J dropped 2; count of bases not matched to a gene: 14. Germline V gene sequence: CDR1 MGHRA, CDR2 YSYEKL. CDR3 sequence: CASSQPKADRVKQETQYF. The CDR3 DNA is TGCGCCAGCAGCCAACCCAAAGCCGACAGGGTGAAGCAAGAGACCCAGTACTTC.

The chain joins TRBV6-1 to TRBJ2-1; D perhaps matches TRBD2 (6 bases). The length of the CDR3 is 13 residues. Germline V gene lookup returns CDR1 MNHNS and CDR2 SASEGT. CDR3 in amino acids: CVIGGMSYNEQFF. Here the CDR3 DNA reads TGTGTCATTGGGGGGATGTCCTACAATGAGCAGTTCTTC.

The chain couples TRBV30 to TRBJ1-5, with no clear D. V lost 0 bases and J 7 bases, leaving 10 bases between the germline ends. The germline CDR1 and CDR2 sequences are GTSNPN and SVGIG (reference sequence). The CDR3 loop spans 13 amino acids. The CDR3 DNA follows: TGTGCCTGGAGTGTGCGGGATCTCCAGCCCCAGCATTTT. It yields the protein CAWSVRDLQPQHF.

This clone was observed at least ten times. The genes are TRBV2 and TRBJ2-7; either TRBD1 or TRBD2 may fit D (5 bases each). CDR1 and CDR2 (germline): SNHLY, FYNNEI. This CDR3 is 14 amino acids long. V was cut by 5 bases and J by 3 bases, with 14 bases left in between. CDR3 coding DNA: TGTGCCAGCAGTCCCTGGGGGACCGGCTACGAGCAGTACTTC. It yields the protein CASSPWGTGYEQYF.

Details on this clone: The same CDR3 arises from other DNA sequences in this sample as well. This sequence joins TRBV6-1 and TRBJ2-2; 7 bases map to TRBD1. Germline V CDR1 and CDR2: MNHNS, SASEGT. The CDR3 covers 14 residues. V trimming: 3 bases; J trimming: 4 bases; junction bases outside the gene matches: 2. Written as DNA, the CDR3 is TGTGCCAGCAGTGATGACAGGGTCACCGGGGAGCTGTTTTTT. This sequence encodes CASSDDRVTGELFF.

Points on this clone: In the same sample, other DNA sequences code for this CDR3. The chain employs TRBV27 and TRBJ2-5; tentative D call: TRBD2 (5 bases). V gave up 3 bases and J gave up 1 base, with 9 bases separating them. Germline lookup yields CDR1 MNHEY and CDR2 SMNVEV (reference sequence). The length of the CDR3 is 14 residues. CDR3 protein: CASSFTSGQETQYF. CDR3 bases: TGTGCCAGCAGTTTCACCAGCGGCCAAGAGACCCAGTACTTC.

This clone was seen just once. The chain carries TRBV6-1 and TRBJ2-3; D gene uncertain. The V end was cut by 9 bases, the J end by 0 bases, with 13 bases between. Germline assignment: CDR1 MNHNS and CDR2 SASEGT. CDR3 length: 14 amino acids. This chain's CDR3 is CASQTLSSTDTQYF. CDR3 nucleotide sequence: TGTGCCAGTCAGACGCTTAGTAGCACAGATACGCAGTATTTT.

A remark on this clone: The same CDR3 also results from other DNA sequences found in this sample. V is TRBV5-4 and J is TRBJ1-1; D is uncertain. This CDR3 has 13 residues. V was clipped by 0 bases and J by 1 base, with 4 bases between them. Germline CDR1 is SGHNT and CDR2 is YYREEE (reference sequence). This CDR3 is CASSLAPNTEAFF. The CDR3 region has the DNA TGTGCCAGCAGCTTGGCGCCGAACACTGAAGCTTTCTTT.

The chain is built from TRBV7-2 and TRBJ2-3; D is undetermined. Trimming shortened V by 5 bases and J by 6 bases, and 9 bases separated the two germline ends. Germline CDR1 reads SGHTA; CDR2 reads FQGNSA. This CDR3 comprises 12 residues. CDR3 protein: CASSVDFDTQYF. In nucleotides, the CDR3 is TGTGCCAGCAGCGTCGACTTCGATACGCAGTATTTT.

The chain has TRBV6-6 and TRBJ1-1; D is uncertain. CDR3 length equals 15 residues. Trimming removed 7 bases at V and 2 bases at J, with 17 bases between. Germline V gene sequence: CDR1 MNHNY, CDR2 SVGAGI (reference sequence). The CDR3 coding sequence is TGTGCCAGCAAGCTCCCACAAGAAGGTAACACTGAAGCTTTCTTT. Translation gives CASKLPQEGNTEAFF.

This chain uses TRBV29-1 with TRBJ2-7, with 10 bases identical to TRBD2. CDR3 length: 15 residues. Germline V CDR1 and CDR2: SQVTM, ANQGSEA. Losses at the gene ends were 4 bases for V and 1 base for J; bases not matched to a gene: 7. The CDR3, as DNA: TGCAGCGTTGTGGCTAGCGGGAGCTCTTCCTACGAGCAGTACTTC. It codes for CSVVASGSSSYEQYF.

The rearrangement joins TRBV5-1 to TRBJ2-7, with 8 bases aligning to TRBD2. The CDR3 has 14 residues. Germline trimming cut 3 bases from V and 7 bases from J; bases unmatched to any gene: 9. Germline CDR1 SGHRS, CDR2 YFSETQ. The chain's CDR3 is CASSYIGRAEEQYF. CDR3 bases: TGCGCCAGCAGCTATATCGGGAGGGCCGAAGAGCAGTACTTC.

The V gene is TRBV9, the J gene TRBJ2-5; the match to TRBD2 covers 7 bases. CDR3 length: 16 amino acids. Germline V gives CDR1 SGDLS, CDR2 YYNGEE. V dropped 0 bases and J dropped 2; count of bases not matched to a gene: 7. CDR3 region: CASSVGASGAQETQYF. For the CDR3, the DNA is TGTGCCAGCAGCGTAGGCGCGAGCGGGGCACAAGAGACCCAGTACTTC.

The genes are TRBV6-5 and TRBJ2-1; 7 bases align to TRBD1. Germline V gives CDR1 MNHEY, CDR2 SVGAGI. CDR3 length: 15 residues. Losses at the gene ends were 6 bases for V and 4 bases for J; bases not matched to a gene: 9. In DNA, the CDR3 is TGTGCCAGCAGCTACCGGGACAGTCTTTACAATGAGCAGTTCTTC. It specifies CASSYRDSLYNEQFF.

The V and J genes are TRBV4-3 and TRBJ1-4; D is uncertain. V gave up 5 bases and J gave up 10 bases, with 20 bases separating them. CDR1 is LGHNA, CDR2 YSLEER, per germline. The CDR3 is 15 residues long. Here the CDR3 reads CASSKESTGVVKLFF. The DNA for the CDR3 is TGCGCCAGCAGCAAGGAGTCCACGGGTGTGGTAAAACTGTTTTTT.